The TCR beta chain described here comes from a study of blood T cell repertoires in COVID-19. Study-level background: Collection of acute and convalescent COVID-19 samples took place in the United States, Italy and Spain. PBMCs, B-cell-depleted T cells, or T cells provided the cDNA or gDNA that made up the material.

Sequencing used immunoSEQ multiplex PCR; TCRdb keeps in-frame clones, though not all of them. The profile shows around 5,500 clones, about nine tenths of them singletons. CDR1 and CDR2 from the germline V gene are LNHDA and SQIVND (reference sequence). CDR3 length: 14 residues. After removal of 1 base from V and 3 bases from J, the junction contained 3 bases not matched to a gene. Sequencing was done on a sample of peripheral blood. The rearrangement links TRBV19 to TRBJ2-7; 7 positions match TRBD1. The clonotype was recovered from a man aged 60 to 69 with acute or convalescent COVID-19. CDR3 bases: TGTGCCAGTAGTATAGCGGCAGGGGGCTACGAGCAGTACTTC. It codes for CASSIAAGGYEQYF.